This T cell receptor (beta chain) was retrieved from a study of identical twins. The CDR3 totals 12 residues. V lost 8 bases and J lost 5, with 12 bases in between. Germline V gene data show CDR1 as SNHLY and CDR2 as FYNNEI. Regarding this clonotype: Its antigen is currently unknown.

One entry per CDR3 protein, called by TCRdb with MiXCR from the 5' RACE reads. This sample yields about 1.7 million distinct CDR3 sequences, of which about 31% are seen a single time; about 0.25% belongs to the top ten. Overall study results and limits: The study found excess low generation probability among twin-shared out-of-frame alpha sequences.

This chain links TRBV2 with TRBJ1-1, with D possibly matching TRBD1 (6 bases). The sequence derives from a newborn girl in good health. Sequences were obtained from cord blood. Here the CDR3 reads CASGGRRTEAFF. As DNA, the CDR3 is TGTGCCAGCGGGGGGCGGCGAACTGAAGCTTTCTTT.